The 10 T cell receptor beta chains below all came from one sample that was sequenced in a study of shared clonotypes between healthy human individuals. The protocol was immunoSEQ multiplex PCR, while the TCRdb copy is restricted to in-frame clones and leaves out a portion. The data show 450,000 to 500,000 clones, more than 65% seen once. Sequencing input: PBMCs. These receptors were obtained from a woman aged 40 to 55 in good health. Some clones in this sample may be carry-over from other donors' samples.

V is TRBV11-2 and J is TRBJ1-2; possible D gene TRBD1, 6 bases. Germline V gives CDR1 SGHAT, CDR2 FQNNGV. This CDR3 region has 13 residues. V was trimmed by 4 bases and J by 6 bases, leaving 12 bases between them. The CDR3 sequence: CASSSPGENGYTF. CDR3 nucleotide sequence: TGTGCCAGCAGCTCCCCAGGGGAGAATGGCTACACCTTC.

The chain combines TRBV11-3 with TRBJ2-2; no reliable D call. Per the germline V gene, CDR1 is SGHNT and CDR2 is YENEEA. CDR3 length: 11 residues. The ends were cut back, 5 bases at V and 5 bases at J, with 3 bases in the middle. The CDR3 protein is CASSKTGELFF. In DNA, the CDR3 is TGTGCCAGCAGCAAAACCGGGGAGCTGTTTTTT.

This clone was detected only once. The likely explanation is a read error, given a far larger clone one base away. The chain carries TRBV29-1 and TRBJ1-1; D might be TRBD1 (5 bases). The germline gives CDR1 SQVTM, CDR2 ANQGSEA. The CDR3 extends over 13 amino acids. The DNA of the CDR3 is TGCAGCGTTAGCAGGGACTTGAACACTGAAGCTTCCTTT. Residues: CSVSRDLNTEASF.

This sequence joins TRBV28 and TRBJ1-1; D unclear. This CDR3 has 13 residues. Germline values: CDR1 MDHEN, CDR2 SYDVKM. The V end lost 1 base, the J end lost 0 bases, and 3 bases lay between the germline ends. CDR3 loop: CASSLSVNTEAFF. In DNA form, the CDR3 reads TGTGCCAGCAGTTTATCCGTGAACACTGAAGCTTTCTTT.

J is TRBJ2-7 and V is TRBV5-4; 10 bases align to TRBD2. In germline, CDR1 is SGHNT, CDR2 YYREEE (reference sequence). V lost 4 bases, J lost 5 bases, and 15 bases stayed unmatched. The CDR3 runs to 17 residues. The chain's CDR3 is CASSLASGSMASHEQYF. The CDR3 nucleotides read TGTGCCAGCAGCCTGGCTAGCGGGAGCATGGCATCCCACGAGCAGTACTTC.

As for this clone: With a far larger clone one base away, a read error is the likely cause. V gene TRBV28 combines with J gene TRBJ2-7, with D perhaps TRBD2 (6 bases). CDR3 size: 13 residues. Germline CDR1 and CDR2: MDHEN and SYDVKM. V was shortened by 6 bases and J by 5 bases, with 14 bases between the two germline ends. This chain's CDR3 is CASRRASGDEQYF. In DNA form, the CDR3 reads TGTGCCAGCAGGAGGGCTTCGGGGGACGAGCAGTACTTC.

Worth noting for this clone: This may arise from a read error, as a much more abundant clone is one base away. The genes are TRBV9 and TRBJ2-2; TRBD1 agrees at 7 bases. The CDR3 extends over 17 amino acids. V shed 3 bases and J 5 bases; nucleotides not matched to a gene: 13. Germline V gene lookup returns CDR1 SGDLS and CDR2 YYNGEE. The CDR3 reads CASSARRDSLYTGELFF. The CDR3 coding sequence is TGTGCCAGCAGCGCCAGACGGGACAGCTTGTATACCGGGGAGCTGTTTTTT.

In regard to this clone: A far larger clone is off by one base, so a read error is likely. This sequence joins TRBV6-1 and TRBJ1-5; no reliable D call. Germline V lookup: CDR1 MNHNS, CDR2 SASEGT. The CDR3 loop spans 12 amino acids. CDR3 coding DNA: TGTGCCAGCAGTGAAGGGAATCAGCCCAAGCATTTT. Its protein product is CASSEGNQPKHF.

The rearrangement joins TRBV15 to TRBJ1-1; 7 nucleotides align to TRBD1. V shed 0 bases, J shed 4 bases, and the junction held 5 bases outside the gene matches. Per the germline V gene, CDR1 is LNHNV and CDR2 is YYDKDF (reference sequence). This CDR3 spans 15 amino acids. In nucleotides, the CDR3 is TGTGCCACCAGCAGAGATAACAGGGGCGGCACTGAAGCTTTCTTT. Protein: CATSRDNRGGTEAFF. The full variable domain, with the rest looked up from reference TRBV15 and TRBJ1-1, is DAMVIQNPRYQVTQFGKPVTLSCSQTLNHNVMYWYQQKSSQAPKLLFHYYDKDFNNEADTPDNFQSRRPNTSFCFLDIRSPGLGDTAMYLCATSRDNRGGTEAFFGQGTRLTVV.

The rearrangement uses TRBV7-2 and TRBJ1-2; D remains unclear. The CDR3 spans 17 residues. Trimming stripped 1 base from V and 4 bases from J, with 19 bases between. The germline V gene encodes CDR1 SGHTA and CDR2 FQGNSA. This CDR3 is CASSLGVIVGSVYGYTF. In nucleotides, the CDR3 is TGTGCCAGCAGCTTAGGGGTTATAGTTGGTAGTGTCTATGGCTACACCTTC.